This T cell receptor (beta chain) was identified during a study of post-analysis software for immune sequencing data. About the study: Both relapsing-remitting and secondary progressive multiple sclerosis featured among the disease courses, as did progressive-relapsing multiple sclerosis.

Only a few counts were recorded for this clonotype. Its matching antigen is unknown. TCR beta cDNA libraries had unique molecular identifiers. T cells numbering about 1 to 11 million yielded approximately 500,000 cDNA molecules. From the PCR reads, TCRdb called clonotypes with MiXCR, one entry per CDR3 protein. The table shows roughly 600,000 distinct CDR3 sequences, with roughly two fifths occurring only once. Germline CDR1 is SGHRS and CDR2 is YFSETQ. CDR3 size: 14 residues. V lost 4 bases and J lost 3, with 11 bases in between. Overall study results and limits: In patients, TRBV5-6, TRBV5-1 and TRBV20-1 belonged to roughly 5 TRBV segments found more frequently than in controls. Controls significantly exceeded multiple sclerosis patients in normalized Chao1 diversity. When the samples were clustered directly with F measure, those that had been prepared in the same batch showed strong co-clustering.

This receptor was taken from a girl between 10 and 17 years old with multiple sclerosis. Source material: blood. This chain uses TRBV5-1 with TRBJ2-1; D possibly corresponds to TRBD2 (5 bases). The CDR3 DNA reads TGCGCCAGCAGCCCCCGGGAACTCTACAATGAGCAGTTCTTC. Translated: CASSPRELYNEQFF.